A single sample gave rise to the 10 T cell receptor beta chains below, sequenced in a study of cytomegalovirus exposure and HLA in healthy donors. Sequencing used immunoSEQ multiplex PCR; TCRdb keeps in-frame clones, though not all of them. The table shows hundreds of thousands of clones, with 80% to 95% occurring only once. The sample taken for sequencing was PBMCs. The receptor set was obtained from a woman between 25 and 40 years old in good health and CMV-seronegative.

The chain couples TRBV5-1 to TRBJ2-7; perhaps TRBD2 as D (5 bases). Germline V lookup: CDR1 SGHRS, CDR2 YFSETQ. CDR3 length: 14 residues. V lost 2 bases to trimming and J lost 7 bases, with 16 bases between them. CDR3 DNA sequence: TGCGCCAGCAGCTTAGATACTCCGGGCGGGGAGCAGTACTTC. Residues: CASSLDTPGGEQYF.

This rearrangement joins TRBV27 to TRBJ1-1; D gene ambiguous. CDR3 length equals 14 residues. The germline CDR1 and CDR2 sequences are MNHEY and SMNVEV (reference sequence). The V end lost 5 bases, the J end lost 0 bases, and 10 bases lay between the germline ends. The CDR3 DNA is TGTGCCAGCAGTGCCGGGCGTTTGAACACTGAAGCTTTCTTT. It is translated as CASSAGRLNTEAFF.

This clone has a handful of counts. V gene TRBV11-3 combines with J gene TRBJ2-7, with 7 positions matching TRBD1. CDR1 SGHNT and CDR2 YENEEA come from the germline V gene. V shed 2 bases and J 7 bases; nucleotides not matched to a gene: 11. This CDR3 is 15 amino acids long. CDR3 sequence (DNA): TGTGCCAGCAGCTTATCGACAGGGCCACCACGAGAGCAGTACTTC. It yields the protein CASSLSTGPPREQYF. Supplemented by reference TRBV11-3 and TRBJ2-7, the full variable domain reads EAGVVQSPRYKIIEKKQPVAFWCNPISGHNTLYWYLQNLGQGPELLIRYENEEAVDDSQLPKDRFSAERLKGVDSTLKIQPAELGDSAVYLCASSLSTGPPREQYFGPGTRLTVT.

In nucleotides, the CDR3 is TGTGCCAGCAGTATAGGGACAGACGAGCAGTACTTC. Its translation: CASSIGTDEQYF. The V call is TRBV2, the J call TRBJ2-7, with 7 bases lining up with TRBD1. Germline CDR1 and CDR2: SNHLY and FYNNEI. The CDR3 has 12 amino acids. J was trimmed by 5 bases and V by 5 bases; bases with no gene match: 3. Filled out from reference TRBV2 and TRBJ2-7, the complete variable domain reads EPEVTQTPSHQVTQMGQEVILRCVPISNHLYFYWYRQILGQKVEFLVSFYNNEISEKSEIFDDQFSVERPDGSNFTLKIRSTKLEDSAMYFCASSIGTDEQYFGPGTRLTVT.

This clone was recorded once. V usage is TRBV28 and J usage is TRBJ2-7; 9 bases agree with TRBD1. This CDR3 has 16 amino acids. Unmatched junction bases numbered 10, after V lost 3 bases and J lost 4 bases. Germline assignment: CDR1 MDHEN and CDR2 SYDVKM. The CDR3: CASSLLGTGRSYEQYF. CDR3 coding DNA: TGTGCCAGCAGTTTGCTAGGGACAGGGAGAAGTTACGAGCAGTACTTC.

CDR3 region: CASSYSRLAGGSVFF. CDR3 nucleotide sequence: TGTGCCAGCAGTTACTCGAGGCTAGCGGGAGGGTCGGTGTTTTTT. V gene TRBV6-5 combines with J gene TRBJ2-2, with 12 bases matching TRBD2. The CDR3 runs to 15 residues. V was pared by 0 bases and J by 15 bases, with 8 bases of the junction left unmatched. Germline values: CDR1 MNHEY, CDR2 SVGAGI.

This chain joins TRBV2 and TRBJ2-5; a weak D match, TRBD1 (5 bases). The CDR3 has 17 amino acids. V was clipped by 6 bases and J by 5 bases, with 25 bases between them. Germline lookup yields CDR1 SNHLY and CDR2 FYNNEI. The DNA of the CDR3 is TGTGCCAGCAGCCCAAGCATAGCAGGGAATTTTAAGGAGACCCAGTACTTC. Translating it yields CASSPSIAGNFKETQYF.

The rearrangement links TRBV5-1 to TRBJ2-7; D is perhaps TRBD2 (6 bases). Germline V lookup: CDR1 SGHRS, CDR2 YFSETQ. V shed 0 bases and J shed 0 bases, with 10 bases lying between them. The CDR3 has 15 amino acids. The CDR3 DNA reads TGCGCCAGCAGCTTGGAGGCGGGAAGCTCCTACGAGCAGTACTTC. This translates into CASSLEAGSSYEQYF.

This clone appeared a single time. The gene calls are TRBV28 and TRBJ2-1; TRBD1 matches 8 bases. The CDR3 consists of 15 residues. From germline, CDR1 is MDHEN and CDR2 SYDVKM. The junction had 14 bases not matched to a gene; V was cut back by 6 bases and J by 10 bases. CDR3 bases: TGTGCCAGCAGGGGACGGACAGGGCCCAAACAAGAGCAGTTCTTC. Protein: CASRGRTGPKQEQFF.

The V gene is TRBV5-1, the J gene TRBJ1-5; D gene uncertain. V was pared by 3 bases and J by 2 bases, with 6 bases between. The CDR3 extends over 13 amino acids. The germline V gene encodes CDR1 SGHRS and CDR2 YFSETQ. CDR3 DNA: TGCGCCAGCAGCTCGTGGGGCAATCAGCCCCAGCATTTT. The encoded protein is CASSSWGNQPQHF.